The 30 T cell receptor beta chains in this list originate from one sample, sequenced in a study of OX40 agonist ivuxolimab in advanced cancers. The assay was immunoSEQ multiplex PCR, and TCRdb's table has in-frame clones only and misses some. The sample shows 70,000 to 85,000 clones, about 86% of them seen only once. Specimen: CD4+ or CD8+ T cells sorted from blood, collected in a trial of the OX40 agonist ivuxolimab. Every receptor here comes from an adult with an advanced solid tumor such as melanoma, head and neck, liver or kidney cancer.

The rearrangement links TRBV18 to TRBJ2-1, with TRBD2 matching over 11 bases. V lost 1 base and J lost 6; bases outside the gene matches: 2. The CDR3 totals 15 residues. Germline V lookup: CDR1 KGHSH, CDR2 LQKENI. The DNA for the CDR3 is TGTGCCAGCTCACCACTAGCGGGGGGGCCCAATGAGCAGTTCTTC. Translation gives CASSPLAGGPNEQFF.

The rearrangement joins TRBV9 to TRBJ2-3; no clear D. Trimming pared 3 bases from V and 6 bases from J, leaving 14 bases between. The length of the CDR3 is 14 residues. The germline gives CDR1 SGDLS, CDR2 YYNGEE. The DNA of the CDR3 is TGTGCCAGCAGCGGGTCAACCCTCCCGGATACGCAGTATTTT. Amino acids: CASSGSTLPDTQYF.

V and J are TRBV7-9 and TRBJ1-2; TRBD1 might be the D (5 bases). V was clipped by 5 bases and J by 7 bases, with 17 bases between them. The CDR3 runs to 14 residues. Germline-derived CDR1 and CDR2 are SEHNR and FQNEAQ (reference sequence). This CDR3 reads CASSRGGGNSGYTF. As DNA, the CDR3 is TGTGCCAGCAGCCGCGGCGGGGGTAACAGTGGCTACACCTTC. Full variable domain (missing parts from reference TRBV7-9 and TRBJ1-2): DTGVSQNPRHKITKRGQNVTFRCDPISEHNRLYWYRQTLGQGPEFLTYFQNEAQLEKSRLLSDRFSAERPKGSFSTLEIQRTEQGDSAMYLCASSRGGGNSGYTFGSGTRLTVV.

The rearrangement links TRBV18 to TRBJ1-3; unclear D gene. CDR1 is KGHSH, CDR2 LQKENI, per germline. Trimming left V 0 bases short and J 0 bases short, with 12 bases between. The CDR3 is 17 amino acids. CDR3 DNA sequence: TGTGCCAGCTCACCACCTAGACAATTGAGCTCTGGAAACACCATATATTTT. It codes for CASSPPRQLSSGNTIYF.

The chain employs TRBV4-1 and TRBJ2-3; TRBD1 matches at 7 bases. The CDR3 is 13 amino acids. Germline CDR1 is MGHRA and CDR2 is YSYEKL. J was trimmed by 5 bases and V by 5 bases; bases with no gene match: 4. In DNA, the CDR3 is TGCGCCAGCAGCGGCCGGACAGGAGATACGCAGTATTTT. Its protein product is CASSGRTGDTQYF.

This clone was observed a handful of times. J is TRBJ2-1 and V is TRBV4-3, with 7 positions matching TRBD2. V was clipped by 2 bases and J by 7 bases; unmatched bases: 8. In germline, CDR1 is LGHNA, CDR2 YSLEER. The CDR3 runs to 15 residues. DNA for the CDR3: TGCGCCAGCAGCCAACCCTCCGGCGGGAGAAATGAGCAGTTCTTC. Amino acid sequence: CASSQPSGGRNEQFF.

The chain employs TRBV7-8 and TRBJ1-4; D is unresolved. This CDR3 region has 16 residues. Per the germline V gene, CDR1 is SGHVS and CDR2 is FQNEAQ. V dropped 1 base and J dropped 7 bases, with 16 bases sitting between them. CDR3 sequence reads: CASSLVEPLGSEKLFF. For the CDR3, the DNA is TGTGCCAGCAGCTTAGTGGAACCCCTGGGGAGTGAAAAACTGTTTTTT.

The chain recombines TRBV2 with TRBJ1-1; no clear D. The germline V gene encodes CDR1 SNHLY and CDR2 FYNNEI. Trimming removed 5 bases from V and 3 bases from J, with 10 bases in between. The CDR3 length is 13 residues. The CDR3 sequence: CASSFQEYTEAFF. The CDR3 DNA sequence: TGTGCCAGCAGTTTCCAGGAGTACACTGAAGCTTTCTTT.

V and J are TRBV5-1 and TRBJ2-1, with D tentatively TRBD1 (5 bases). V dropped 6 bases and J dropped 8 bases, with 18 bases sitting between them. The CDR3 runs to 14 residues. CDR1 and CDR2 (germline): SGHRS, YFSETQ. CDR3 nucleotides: TGCGCCAGCAACCCGTCAGGGAATTACGATGAGCAGTTCTTC. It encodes CASNPSGNYDEQFF.

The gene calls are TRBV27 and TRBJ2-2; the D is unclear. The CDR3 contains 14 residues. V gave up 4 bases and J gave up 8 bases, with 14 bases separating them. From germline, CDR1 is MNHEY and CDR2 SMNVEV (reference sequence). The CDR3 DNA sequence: TGTGCCAGCAGTTACATGGCTGCGACTGGGGAGCTGTTTTTT. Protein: CASSYMAATGELFF.

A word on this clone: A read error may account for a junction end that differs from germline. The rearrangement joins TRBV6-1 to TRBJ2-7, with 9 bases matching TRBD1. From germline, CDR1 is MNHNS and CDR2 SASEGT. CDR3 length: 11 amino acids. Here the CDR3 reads CASTRDRECIF. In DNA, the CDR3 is TGTGCCAGCACCCGGGACAGGGAATGCATCTTT.

The CDR3 is CASSLDGGATEAFF. CDR3 nucleotides: TGTGCCAGCAGCTTAGATGGGGGAGCCACTGAAGCTTTCTTT. V and J are TRBV11-2 and TRBJ1-1; TRBD1 is a possible D gene (5 bases). Between the trimmed V and J ends, which lost 0 bases and 4 bases, there was a span of 9 bases. The CDR3 spans 14 residues. Germline-derived CDR1 and CDR2 are SGHAT and FQNNGV.

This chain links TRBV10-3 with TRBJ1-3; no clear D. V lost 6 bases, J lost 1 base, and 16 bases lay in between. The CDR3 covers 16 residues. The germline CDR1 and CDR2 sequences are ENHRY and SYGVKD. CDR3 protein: CAIRGSVSESGNTIYF. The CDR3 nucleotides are TGTGCCATCAGAGGCTCGGTTTCAGAGTCTGGAAACACCATATATTTT.

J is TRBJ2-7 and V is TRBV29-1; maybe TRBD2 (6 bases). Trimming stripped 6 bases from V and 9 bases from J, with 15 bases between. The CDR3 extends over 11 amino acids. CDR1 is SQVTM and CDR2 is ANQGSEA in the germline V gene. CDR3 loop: CSVSGTSGQYF. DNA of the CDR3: TGCAGCGTGTCAGGGACTTCTGGGCAGTACTTC.

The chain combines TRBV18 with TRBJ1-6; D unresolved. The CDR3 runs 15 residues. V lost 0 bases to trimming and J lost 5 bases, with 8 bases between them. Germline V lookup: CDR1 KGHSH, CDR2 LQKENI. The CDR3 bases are TGTGCCAGCTCACCACCGGGAAACCATAATTCACCCCTCCACTTT. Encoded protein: CASSPPGNHNSPLHF. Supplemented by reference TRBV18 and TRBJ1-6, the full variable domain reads NAGVMQNPRHLVRRRGQEARLRCSPMKGHSHVYWYRQLPEEGLKFMVYLQKENIIDESGMPKERFSAEFPKEGPSILRIQQVVRGDSAAYFCASSPPGNHNSPLHFGNGTRLTVT.

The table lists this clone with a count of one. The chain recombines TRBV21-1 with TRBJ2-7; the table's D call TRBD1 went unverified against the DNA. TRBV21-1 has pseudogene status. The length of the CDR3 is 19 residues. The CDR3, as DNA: TGTGCCAGCAGCAAAGCATCAAAGGGGGTACAGGGAGCTGTCTACGAGCAGTACTTC. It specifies CASSKASKGVQGAVYEQYF.

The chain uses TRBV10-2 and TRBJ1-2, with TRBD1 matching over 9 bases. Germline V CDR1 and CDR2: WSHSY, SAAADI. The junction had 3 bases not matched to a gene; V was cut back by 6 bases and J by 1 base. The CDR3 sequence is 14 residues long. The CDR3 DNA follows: TGCGCCAGCAGGGCGGGACAGGGTAACTATGGCTACACCTTC. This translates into CASRAGQGNYGYTF.

The CDR3 protein is CASSPGPMNTEAFF. The CDR3 nucleotides are TGTGCCAGTAGCCCGGGTCCCATGAACACTGAAGCTTTCTTT. J is TRBJ1-1 and V is TRBV19; D remains unclear. This CDR3 spans 14 amino acids. Germline V gene lookup returns CDR1 LNHDA and CDR2 SQIVND (reference sequence). Trimming removed 6 bases at V and 0 bases at J, with 11 bases between. Drawing the rest from reference TRBV19 and TRBJ1-1, the complete variable domain is DGGITQSPKYLFRKEGQNVTLSCEQNLNHDAMYWYRQDPGQGLRLIYYSQIVNDFQKGDIAEGYSVSREKKESFPLTVTSAQKNPTAFYLCASSPGPMNTEAFFGQGTRLTVV.

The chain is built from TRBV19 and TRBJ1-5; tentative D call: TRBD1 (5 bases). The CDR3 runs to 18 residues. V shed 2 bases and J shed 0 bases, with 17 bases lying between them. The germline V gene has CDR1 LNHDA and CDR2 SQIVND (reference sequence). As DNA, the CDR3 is TGTGCCAGTAGTATAAGGCGAGGTTGGGGGGATAGCAATCAGCCCCAGCATTTT. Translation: CASSIRRGWGDSNQPQHF. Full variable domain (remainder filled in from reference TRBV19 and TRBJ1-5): DGGITQSPKYLFRKEGQNVTLSCEQNLNHDAMYWYRQDPGQGLRLIYYSQIVNDFQKGDIAEGYSVSREKKESFPLTVTSAQKNPTAFYLCASSIRRGWGDSNQPQHFGDGTRLSIL.

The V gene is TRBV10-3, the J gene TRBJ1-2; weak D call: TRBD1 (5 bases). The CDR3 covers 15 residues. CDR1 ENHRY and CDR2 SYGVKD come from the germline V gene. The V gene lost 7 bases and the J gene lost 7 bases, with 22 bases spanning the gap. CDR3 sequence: CAITSKRGGMGGYTF. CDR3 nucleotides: TGTGCCATCACCTCCAAAAGGGGAGGGATGGGTGGCTACACCTTC.

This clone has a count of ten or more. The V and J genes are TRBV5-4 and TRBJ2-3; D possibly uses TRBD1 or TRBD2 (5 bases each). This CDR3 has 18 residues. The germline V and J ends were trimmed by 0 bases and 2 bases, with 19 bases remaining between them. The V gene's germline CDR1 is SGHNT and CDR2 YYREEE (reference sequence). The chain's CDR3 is CASSLAEGWDGATDTQYF. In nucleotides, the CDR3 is TGTGCCAGCAGCTTGGCAGAGGGTTGGGACGGGGCCACAGATACGCAGTATTTT.

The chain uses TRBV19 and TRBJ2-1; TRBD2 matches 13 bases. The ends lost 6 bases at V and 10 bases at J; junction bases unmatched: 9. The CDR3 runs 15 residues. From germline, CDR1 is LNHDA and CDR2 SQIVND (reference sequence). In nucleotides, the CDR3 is TGTGCCAGTAGCCAAACTAGCGGGAGGGCCAGGGAGCAGTTCTTC. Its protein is CASSQTSGRAREQFF.

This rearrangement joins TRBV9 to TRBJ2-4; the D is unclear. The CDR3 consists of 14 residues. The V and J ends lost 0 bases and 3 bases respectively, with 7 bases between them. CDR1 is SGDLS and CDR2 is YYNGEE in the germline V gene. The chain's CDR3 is CASSVAVDKNIQYF. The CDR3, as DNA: TGTGCCAGCAGCGTAGCAGTTGACAAAAACATTCAGTACTTC.

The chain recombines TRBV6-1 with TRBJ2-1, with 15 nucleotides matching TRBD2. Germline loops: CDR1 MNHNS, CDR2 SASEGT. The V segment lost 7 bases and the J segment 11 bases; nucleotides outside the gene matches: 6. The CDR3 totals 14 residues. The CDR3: CASTEGLAGGKQFF. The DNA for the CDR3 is TGTGCCAGCACCGAGGGACTAGCGGGAGGAAAGCAGTTCTTC.

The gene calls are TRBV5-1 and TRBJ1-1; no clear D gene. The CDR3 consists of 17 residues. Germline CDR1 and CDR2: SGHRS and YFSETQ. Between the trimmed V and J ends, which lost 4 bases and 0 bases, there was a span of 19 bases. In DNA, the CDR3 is TGCGCCAGCAGCCCCGGGCCACACACAGCATTGAACACTGAAGCTTTCTTT. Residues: CASSPGPHTALNTEAFF.

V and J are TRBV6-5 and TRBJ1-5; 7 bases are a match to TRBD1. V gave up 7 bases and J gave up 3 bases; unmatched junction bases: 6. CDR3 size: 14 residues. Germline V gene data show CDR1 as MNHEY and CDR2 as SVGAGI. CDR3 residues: CASNRGQDNQPQHF. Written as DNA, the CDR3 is TGTGCCAGCAACCGAGGACAGGACAATCAGCCCCAGCATTTT.

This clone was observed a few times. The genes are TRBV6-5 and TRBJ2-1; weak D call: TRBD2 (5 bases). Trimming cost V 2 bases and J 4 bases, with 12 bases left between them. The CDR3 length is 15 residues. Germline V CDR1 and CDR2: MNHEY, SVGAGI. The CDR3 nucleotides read TGTGCCAGCAGTTACGACTCGGGAAGGTACAATGAGCAGTTCTTC. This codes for CASSYDSGRYNEQFF.

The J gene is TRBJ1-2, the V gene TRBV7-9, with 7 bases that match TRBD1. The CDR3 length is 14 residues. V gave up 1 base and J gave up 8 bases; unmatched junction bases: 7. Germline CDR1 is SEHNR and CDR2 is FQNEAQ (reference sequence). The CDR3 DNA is TGTGCCAGCAGCTTAGTACAGGGGAACGTGGGCTACACCTTC. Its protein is CASSLVQGNVGYTF.

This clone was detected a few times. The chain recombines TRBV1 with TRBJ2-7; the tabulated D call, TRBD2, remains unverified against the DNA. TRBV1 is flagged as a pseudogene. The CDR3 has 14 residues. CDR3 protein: CTSSQVPSEVEQYF. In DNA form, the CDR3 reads TGCACCAGCAGCCAAGTTCCTAGCGAGGTCGAGCAGTACTTC.

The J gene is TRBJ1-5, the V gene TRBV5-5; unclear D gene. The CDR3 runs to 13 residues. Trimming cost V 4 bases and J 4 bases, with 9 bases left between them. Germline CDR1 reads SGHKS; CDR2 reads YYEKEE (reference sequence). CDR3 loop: CASSTDPNQPQHF. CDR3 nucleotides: TGTGCCAGCAGCACCGATCCGAATCAGCCCCAGCATTTT.